The present T cell receptor beta chain was sequenced within a study of PD-1 blockade in classical Hodgkin lymphoma. Overall study: Intravenous delivery of nivolumab at 3 mg/kg to patients occurred every 2 weeks. Whole-study findings and limits: CD4+ TCR diversity climbed significantly by C4D1, unlike CD8+ TCR diversity. In newly diagnosed patients, baseline TCR diversity was reportedly below that of healthy donors.

Concerning this clone itself: Its target is not known.

Assay used: immunoSEQ multiplex PCR; TCRdb lists only in-frame clones, some missing. The sample contains under 60,000 clones, around 86% of which appear only once. Germline CDR1 is SGHVS and CDR2 is FQNEAQ. V lost 2 bases to trimming and J lost 4 bases; unmatched junction nucleotides: 6. This CDR3 has 15 amino acids. The time point is: cycle 4 day 1 (C4D1), after 5 to 7 weeks of nivolumab. Exposure to brentuximab vedotin varied, and each patient had relapsed following autologous stem cell transplantation. The clonotype was recovered from a human donor with classical Hodgkin lymphoma. The rearrangement joins TRBV7-8 to TRBJ2-3; 7 bases are a match to TRBD1. The sample consisted of peripheral blood mononuclear cells (PBMCs), taken before the fourth cycle of nivolumab. This CDR3 reads CASSLTQGRSDTQYF. As DNA, the CDR3 is TGTGCCAGCAGCTTAACACAGGGGAGATCAGATACGCAGTATTTT.